Detailed here is one TCR beta chain. The table lists this clonotype with a few counts. The antigen this receptor binds is unknown. Base qualities are not at hand, and no much larger clone is one base apart. Library generation was performed with 5' RACE. TCRdb lists the instrument as NextSeq 500. The TCR library protocol attached unique molecular identifiers to individual cDNA molecules to correct for sequencing error and PCR bias. TCR alpha and beta chains were both sequenced, and the abundances of alpha and beta sequences in each sample were closely correlated with each other. The paper's processing steps were these. Decombinator V4 was used to annotate the V gene, J gene and CDR3 of the TCR sequences. Expanded TCRs were defined as changing significantly between any two time points under a Poisson model with p below 0.0001. TCR abundances were normalised to the total number of TCRs sequenced per sample and were expressed as counts per million. VDJdb, accessed on 1 November 2021, was searched for TCRs annotated for CMV, EBV and SARS-CoV-2, and TCRs annotated for more than one antigen were excluded. TCRdb cleaned the public reads at Q25 with fastp, built clones with MiXCR and kept in-frame beta chains. Each entry merges the rows of one CDR3 protein and shows their most common DNA and genes. TCRdb's processing, not the study's, gives the V and J calls here. The sample has about 110,000 distinct CDR3 sequences on record, around 10% of them singletons. Around 8% of the sample goes to the ten largest clones.

The source of the sample is a study of early T cells in non-severe SARS-CoV-2 infection (dated by TCRdb to about 2021). Study-wide context: Bulk RNA from unsorted whole blood was used for TCR sequencing, so alpha and beta chains could not be paired. Study-wide conclusions, independent of this receptor: VDJdb matching was skewed toward anti-spike CD8 responses and likely underestimated virus-specific expansions, missing private and CD4 specificities.

The study was a case-control design nested within a healthcare worker cohort in London, UK, with weekly nasopharyngeal swab PCR tests and blood sampling. Healthcare workers were recruited between 23 and 31 March 2020, during the week of the UK lockdown, and were followed weekly for up to about 15 weeks. This TCR was recovered from an adult who was a healthcare worker with PCR-confirmed SARS-CoV-2 infection or an uninfected control (not recorded which). Sequencing was performed on whole blood.

CDR3 reads: CASSQDGLAGVAKNIQYF. Here is the DNA: TGTGCCAGCAGCCAAGATGGGCTAGCGGGAGTAGCCAAAAACATTCAGTACTTC. The chain links TRBV3-1 with TRBJ2-4; the central 10 bases match TRBD2. According to the germline V gene (reference sequence), CDR1 reads LGHDT and CDR2 reads YNNKEL. Relative to germline, V is missing 0 bases and J is missing 0 bases, with 5 bases of the junction outside any gene match. The CDR3 starts with the cysteine, ends with the phenylalanine, and has 18 residues. Only the CDR3 region is kept as DNA, spanning 54 bases read in frame from base 1. With the rest looked up from the reference TRBV3-1 and TRBJ2-4 genes rather than sequenced, the full variable domain is DTAVSQTPKYLVTQMGNDKSIKCEQNLGHDTMYWYKQDSKKFLKIMFSYNNKELIINETVPNRFSPKSPDKAHLNLHINSLELGDSAVYFCASSQDGLAGVAKNIQYFGAGTRLSVL.